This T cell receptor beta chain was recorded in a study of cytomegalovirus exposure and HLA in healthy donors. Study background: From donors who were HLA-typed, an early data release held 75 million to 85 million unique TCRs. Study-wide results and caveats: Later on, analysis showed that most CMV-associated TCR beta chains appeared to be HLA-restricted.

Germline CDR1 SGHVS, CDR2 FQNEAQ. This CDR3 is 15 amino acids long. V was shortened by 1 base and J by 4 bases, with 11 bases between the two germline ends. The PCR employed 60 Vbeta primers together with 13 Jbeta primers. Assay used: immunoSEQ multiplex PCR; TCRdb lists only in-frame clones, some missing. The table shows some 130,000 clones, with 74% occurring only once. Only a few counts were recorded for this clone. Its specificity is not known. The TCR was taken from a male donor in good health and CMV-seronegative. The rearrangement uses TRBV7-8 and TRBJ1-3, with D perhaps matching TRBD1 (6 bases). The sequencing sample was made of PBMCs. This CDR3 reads CASSLEAGQGNTIYF. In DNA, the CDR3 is TGTGCCAGCAGCTTAGAGGCAGGACAGGGAAACACCATATATTTT.